This T cell receptor beta chain was found in a study of cytomegalovirus exposure and HLA in healthy donors. On this clone itself: The antigen is not known.

Germline CDR1 reads MGHRA; CDR2 reads YSYEKL. The CDR3 length is 15 residues. Trimming removed 0 bases at V and 4 bases at J, with 10 bases between. Study findings and constraints: Reported performance of the classifier showed diagnosis of cytomegalovirus status with high specificity and sensitivity.

The PCR made use of 60 Vbeta and 13 Jbeta primers. Profiling relied on immunoSEQ multiplex PCR, and the TCRdb table lists in-frame clones only, not all of them. The sample yields more than 250,000 clones, roughly 90% seen once. This TCR derives from a woman younger than 30 in good health and CMV-seronegative. The chain links TRBV4-1 to TRBJ2-1, with unresolved D. Sequencing was carried out using PBMCs. CDR3 sequence reads: CASSQESAAYNEQFF. CDR3 nucleotides: TGCGCCAGCAGCCAAGAGAGCGCCGCATACAATGAGCAGTTCTTC.